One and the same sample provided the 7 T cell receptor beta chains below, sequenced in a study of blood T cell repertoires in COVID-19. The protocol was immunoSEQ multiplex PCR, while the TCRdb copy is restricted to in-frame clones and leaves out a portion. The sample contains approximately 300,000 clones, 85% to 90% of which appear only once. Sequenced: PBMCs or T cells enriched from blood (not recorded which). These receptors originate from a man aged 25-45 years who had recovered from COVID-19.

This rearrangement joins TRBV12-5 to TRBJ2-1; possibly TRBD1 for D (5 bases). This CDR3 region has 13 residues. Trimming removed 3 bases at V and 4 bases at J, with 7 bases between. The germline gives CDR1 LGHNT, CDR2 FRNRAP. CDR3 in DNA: TGTGCTAGTGGTTTTGGGGCTTACAATGAGCAGTTCTTC. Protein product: CASGFGAYNEQFF.

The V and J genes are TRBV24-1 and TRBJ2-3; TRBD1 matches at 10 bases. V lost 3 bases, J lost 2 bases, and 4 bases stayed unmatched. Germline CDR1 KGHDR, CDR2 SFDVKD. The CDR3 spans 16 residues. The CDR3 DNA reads TGTGCCACCAGTGATGGCGGGACAGGGGCCACAGATACGCAGTATTTT. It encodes CATSDGGTGATDTQYF.

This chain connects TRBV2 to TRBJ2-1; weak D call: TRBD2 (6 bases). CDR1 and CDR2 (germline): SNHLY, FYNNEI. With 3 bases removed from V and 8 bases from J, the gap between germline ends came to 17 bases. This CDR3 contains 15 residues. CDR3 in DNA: TGTGCCAGCAGTGACGCGCCACGGGGGATGGATGAGCAGTTCTTC. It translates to CASSDAPRGMDEQFF. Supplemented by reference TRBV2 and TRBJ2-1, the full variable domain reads EPEVTQTPSHQVTQMGQEVILRCVPISNHLYFYWYRQILGQKVEFLVSFYNNEISEKSEIFDDQFSVERPDGSNFTLKIRSTKLEDSAMYFCASSDAPRGMDEQFFGPGTRLTVL.

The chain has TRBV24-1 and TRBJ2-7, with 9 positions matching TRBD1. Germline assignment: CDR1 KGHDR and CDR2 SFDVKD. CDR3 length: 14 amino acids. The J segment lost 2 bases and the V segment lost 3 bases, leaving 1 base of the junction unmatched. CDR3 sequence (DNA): TGTGCCACCAGTGATCGGACAGGGGCCTACGAGCAGTACTTC. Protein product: CATSDRTGAYEQYF.

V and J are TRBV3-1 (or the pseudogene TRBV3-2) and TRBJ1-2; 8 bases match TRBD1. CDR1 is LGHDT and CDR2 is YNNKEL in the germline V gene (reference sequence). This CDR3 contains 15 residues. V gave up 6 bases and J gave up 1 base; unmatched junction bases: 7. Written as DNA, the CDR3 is TGTGCCAGCAGGTTTACAGGGGGTGTTAACTATGGCTACACCTTC. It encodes CASRFTGGVNYGYTF.

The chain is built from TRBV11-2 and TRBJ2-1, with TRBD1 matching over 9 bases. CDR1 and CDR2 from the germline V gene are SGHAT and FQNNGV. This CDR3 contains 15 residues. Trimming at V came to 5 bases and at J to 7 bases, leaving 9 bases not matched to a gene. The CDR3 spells CASSRLGTGQNEQFF. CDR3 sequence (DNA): TGTGCCAGCAGCCGTTTGGGGACAGGGCAAAATGAGCAGTTCTTC.

CDR3 nucleotides: TGTGCCAGCTCAAGACAGGGGGGAAACACTGAAGCTTTCTTT. Its protein is CASSRQGGNTEAFF. The V and J genes are TRBV18 and TRBJ1-1, with 9 bases that match TRBD1. Germline V gene data show CDR1 as KGHSH and CDR2 as LQKENI. The CDR3 loop spans 14 amino acids. V was pared by 5 bases and J by 2 bases, with 3 bases of the junction left unmatched.